This T cell receptor beta chain was found in a study of response to subunit inactivated influenza vaccine. TCRdb processed the RT-PCR reads anew with MiXCR; each CDR3 protein has one entry. The table shows 750,000 to 850,000 distinct CDR3 sequences, with approximately 18% occurring only once. With regard to this clonotype: Antigen: not known.

Study-wide findings and caveats: Researchers suggested that each seasonal influenza vaccination recruits few new T cells.

Germline V gives CDR1 LGHNA, CDR2 YNFKEQ. The ends were cut back, 1 base at V and 6 bases at J, with 13 bases in the middle. The CDR3 extends over 15 amino acids. The sequences come from PBMCs from blood, collected roughly 5 days after vaccination. The sequence came from a man in his fifties or sixties who received an inactivated influenza vaccine. The J gene is TRBJ2-1, the V gene TRBV4-2; D assignment may be TRBD1 or TRBD2 (6 bases each). This CDR3 reads CASSQAGGEVNEQFF. The CDR3, as DNA: TGTGCCAGCAGCCAAGCCGGGGGCGAAGTCAATGAGCAGTTCTTC.